The clone carrying this TCR beta chain was seen only a few times. Profiling relied on immunoSEQ multiplex PCR, and the TCRdb table lists in-frame clones only, not all of them. The data hold roughly 100,000 clones, with roughly 90% observed a single time. These data come from a study of blood T cell repertoires in COVID-19. The CDR3 spans 13 residues. Deletions cut 1 base from V and 5 bases from J, with 8 bases between. Germline CDR1 and CDR2: MGHRA and YSYEKL. The sequenced material came from peripheral blood. The V call is TRBV4-1, the J call TRBJ1-2, with D hard to call. The clonotype originates from a human donor in a cohort sampled during active COVID-19. The CDR3 DNA is TGCGCCAGCAGCCAAGTCCCCAGTTATGGCTACACCTTC. Protein product: CASSQVPSYGYTF.